The clone carrying this T cell receptor (beta chain) was seen once. Original analysis: For nucleated cells, counts were estimated from reference gene primer amplification. Repertoires were generated with immunoSEQ multiplex PCR, while TCRdb's copy carries only in-frame clones and drops some. That table is the source of V, J and clone size, and D and trimming were worked out from the DNA. The data hold roughly 150,000 clones, with over 80% observed a single time. This sample was included in a study of blood T cell repertoires in COVID-19. The overall study: Italy, Spain and the United States were the sources of the convalescent and acute COVID-19 samples. Sources were T cells, B-cell-depleted T cells, or PBMCs; the material itself was cDNA or gDNA.

Trimming took 5 bases from V and 0 from J, leaving 11 bases between them. CDR1 WNHNN and CDR2 SYGVQD come from the germline V gene (reference sequence). The CDR3 is 16 residues long. The rearrangement uses TRBV10-1 and TRBJ2-6, with a tentative D call TRBD1 (5 bases). Sequenced input: peripheral blood. The clonotype was recovered from a man aged 65 to 79 who had recovered from COVID-19. The DNA of the CDR3 is TGCGCCAGCAGTACAGGAAGCTCCTCTGGGGCCAACGTCCTGACTTTC. Translation: CASSTGSSSGANVLTF.